The T cell receptor (beta chain) under discussion was sequenced for a study of shared clonotypes between healthy human individuals. Overall study: Contributing individuals were two females and a few males aged 18 to 49.

Healthy HIV-negative adults without recent acute infections or vaccinations served as donors. For this clone: Its target is not known.

Genomic DNA from each subset was divided evenly over several immunoSEQ plates. Clones were sequenced by immunoSEQ multiplex PCR, and TCRdb holds only the in-frame ones, with some missing. The sample lists 75,000 to 100,000 clones, 40% to 55% occurring once. Findings of the study overall: The represented genetic and exposure-history diversity was limited by the small number of donors.

The V gene's germline CDR1 is SGHVS and CDR2 FQNEAQ. The CDR3 has 13 residues. V lost 5 bases, J lost 9 bases, and 14 bases lay in between. This TCR derives from a middle-aged woman in good health. Some clones in this sample may be carry-over from other donors' samples. V and J are TRBV7-8 and TRBJ2-1; D may be TRBD1 or TRBD2 (7 bases each). The sequenced material came from PBMCs. CDR3 loop: CASSLSGTAEQFF. Written as DNA, the CDR3 is TGTGCCAGCAGCCTGAGCGGGACAGCTGAGCAGTTCTTC.